In its sample, the clone carrying this T cell receptor beta chain was seen a few times. Clones were read by immunoSEQ multiplex PCR, and TCRdb kept only the in-frame ones, dropping some. Of a few thousand clones listed, approximately 76% were seen once; the top ten hold over 10%. After removal of 2 bases from V and 6 bases from J, the junction contained 2 bases not matched to a gene. The germline CDR1 and CDR2 sequences are SGHDN and FVKESK. The CDR3 loop spans 13 amino acids. The source of the sample is a study of T cell repertoires in ileal Crohn's disease. Sequences were obtained from ileal tissue. The chain employs TRBV14 and TRBJ1-1, with 8 bases lining up with TRBD1. The source is an adult with Crohn's disease. CDR3 protein: CASSQLQGAEAFF. The CDR3 DNA reads as TGTGCCAGCAGCCAACTACAGGGGGCTGAAGCTTTCTTT.